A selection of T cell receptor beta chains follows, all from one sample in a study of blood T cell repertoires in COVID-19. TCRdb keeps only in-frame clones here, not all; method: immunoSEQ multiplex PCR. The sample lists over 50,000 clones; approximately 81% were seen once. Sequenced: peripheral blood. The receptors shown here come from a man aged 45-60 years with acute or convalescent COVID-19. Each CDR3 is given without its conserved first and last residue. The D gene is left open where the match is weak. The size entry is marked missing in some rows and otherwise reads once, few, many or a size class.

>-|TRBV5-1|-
ASSSMSGMSPETQY
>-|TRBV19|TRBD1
ASSTGQDPNSPLH
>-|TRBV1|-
TSSQVSRFGGFRDTQY
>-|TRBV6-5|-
ASSLGGRETQY
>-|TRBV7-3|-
ASSLSPRTEAF
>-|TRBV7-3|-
ASSLNYATNEQF
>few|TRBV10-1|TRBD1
ASSECRDRGYLGSPLH
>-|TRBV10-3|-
AITSSGQNTEAF
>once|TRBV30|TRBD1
AWSGGRGLSYEQY
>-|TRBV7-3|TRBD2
ASSSSGGFTDTQY
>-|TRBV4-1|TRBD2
ASSQAPGGRPSYNEQF
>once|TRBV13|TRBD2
ASSLAGDSYEQY
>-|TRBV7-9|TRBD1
ASSLGQGNYGYT
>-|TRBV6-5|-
ASSRDTDTQY
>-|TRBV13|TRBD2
ASSLGGTSAYEQY
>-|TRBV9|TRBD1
ASSPLGQNNSPLH
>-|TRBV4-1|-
ASSEDSYSNTDTQY
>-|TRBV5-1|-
ASSSGFDYEAF
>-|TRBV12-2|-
ASHMGRNLGTQY
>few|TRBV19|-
ASSMPRGEQY
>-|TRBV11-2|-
ASSPGQFYEQY
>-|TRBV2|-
ASSEGGGGRNTIY
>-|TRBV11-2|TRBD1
ASSLGDRASQPQH
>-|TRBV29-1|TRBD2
SGKTSGSSSYNEQF
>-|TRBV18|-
ASSPSFDSPLH
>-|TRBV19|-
ASSMEGTNEQF
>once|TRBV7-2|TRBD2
ASSLSSTSGSAP
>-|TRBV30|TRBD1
AWLVSGGGNYGYT
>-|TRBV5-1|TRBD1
ASSRGQFGTEAF
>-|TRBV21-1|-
ASSKGGAQPQH
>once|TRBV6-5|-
ASKGRTSTDTQY
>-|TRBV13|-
ASSLGGSGSYEQY
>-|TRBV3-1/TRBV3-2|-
ASSQGGDPYEQY
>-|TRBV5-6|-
ASSLGLHPSGANVLT
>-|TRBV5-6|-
ASSLLTRRGLAKNIQY
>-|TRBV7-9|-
ASSPLGGLNTEAF